This TCR beta chain was recovered during a study of T cells in narcolepsy. Study-wide results and limits: Some memory CD4+ repertoires had no autoreactive clone sequences. Autoreactive HCRT-specific and TRIB2-specific clonotypes were marked in same-patient CSF-versus-blood CD4+ comparisons.

Assay used: immunoSEQ multiplex PCR; TCRdb lists only in-frame clones, some missing. The sample comprises 25,000 to 35,000 clones, almost 90% of which are singletons, and roughly 1.2% rests with the top ten. For this clone: Antigen specificity is unknown.

Germline V gives CDR1 SGHTA, CDR2 FQGNSA. Between the trimmed V and J ends, which lost 4 bases and 7 bases, there was a span of 23 bases. There are 17 residues in the CDR3. The chain employs TRBV7-2 and TRBJ1-5, with D possibly matching TRBD1 (6 bases). The sequenced material came from CD45RA- memory CD4+ T cells from PBMCs. This receptor was obtained from a human donor with narcolepsy. The CDR3 DNA is TGTGCCAGCAGCTCCCACTGGGACATGGGCTTTGGGCAGCCCCAGCATTTT. This encodes CASSSHWDMGFGQPQHF. Using reference TRBV7-2 and TRBJ1-5 for the parts outside the CDR3, the full variable domain is GAGVSQSPSNKVTEKGKDVELRCDPISGHTALYWYRQSLGQGLEFLIYFQGNSAPDKSGLPSDRFSAERTGGSVSTLTIQRTQQEDSAVYLCASSSHWDMGFGQPQHFGDGTRLSIL.